The entry that follows covers one TCR beta chain sequence. The data were obtained in a study of blood T cell repertoires in COVID-19. Study context: The United States, Italy and Spain supplied acute and convalescent COVID-19 samples. T cells, B-cell-depleted T cells, or PBMCs supplied cDNA or gDNA.

Trimming removed 11 bases at V and 4 bases at J, with 17 bases between. The CDR3 covers 13 residues. In the source study's methods: Counts of nucleated cells, estimated from reference gene primer amplification, were obtained. The protocol was immunoSEQ multiplex PCR, while the TCRdb copy is restricted to in-frame clones and leaves out a portion. The V and J calls and clone size come from that table; D and trimming were worked out from the DNA. This table has 20,000 to 30,000 clones, 83% appearing once. Sequenced sample: peripheral blood. The V gene is TRBV12-3 or TRBV12-4, the J gene TRBJ2-5; D perhaps matches TRBD2 (5 bases). The receptor comes from a human donor in a cohort sampled during active COVID-19. CDR3 sequence reads: CASSASGRETQYF. CDR3 nucleotides: TGTGCCTCCAGCGCGAGCGGAAGAGAGACCCAGTACTTC.